Listed below are T cell receptor beta chains from one sample, sequenced in a study of cytomegalovirus exposure and HLA in healthy donors. The data were produced by immunoSEQ multiplex PCR, yet TCRdb's version contains in-frame clones alone and is incomplete. The table records 100,000 to 150,000 clones, around two thirds of them present only once. Sequencing was done on a sample of PBMCs. All receptors come from a man between 60 and 75 years old in good health and CMV-seropositive. Both conserved end residues are part of each CDR3. The D gene is left open where the match is weak. Clone size, where shown, is once, few, many, or a class for clones that have expanded.

size: NA
D: NA
V: TRBV5-1
J: TRBJ2-1
DNA: TGCGCCAGCAGCTTGGATGGGGGGGCAATTTATGAGCAGTTCTTC
CDR3: CASSLDGGAIYEQFF

size: NA
D: TRBD1
V: TRBV6-1
J: TRBJ1-5
DNA: TGTGCCAGCACCCGGACAGGGGGCGAGCAGCCCCAGCATTTT
CDR3: CASTRTGGEQPQHF

size: few
D: NA
V: TRBV11-2
J: TRBJ2-3
DNA: TGTGCCAGCAGCACCCCTGGGACAACCTACACAGATACGCAGTATTTT
CDR3: CASSTPGTTYTDTQYF

size: NA
D: TRBD2
V: TRBV11-2
J: TRBJ2-3
DNA: TGTGCCAGCAGCTCTCTAGCGGGGGGGTTAGATACGCAGTATTTT
CDR3: CASSSLAGGLDTQYF

size: NA
D: TRBD2
V: TRBV7-7
J: TRBJ2-1
DNA: TGTGCTAGCAGCTTGGGCGGTAGCGGGGCGGATGAGCAGTTCTTC
CDR3: CASSLGGSGADEQFF

size: few
D: NA
V: TRBV19
J: TRBJ1-1
DNA: TGTGCCAGTAGTACAAACCAGGGTCGAAAAGCTTTCTTT
CDR3: CASSTNQGRKAFF

size: NA
D: NA
V: TRBV28
J: TRBJ1-2
DNA: TGTGCCAGCAGTCCCCCGGGCAGGGCTTATGGCTACACCTTC
CDR3: CASSPPGRAYGYTF

size: NA
D: NA
V: TRBV2
J: TRBJ1-3
DNA: TGTGCCAGCAGTGAACAGGGATCTGGAAACACCATATATTTT
CDR3: CASSEQGSGNTIYF

size: NA
D: TRBD2
V: TRBV5-1
J: TRBJ2-3
DNA: TGCGCCAGCAGCTTCAAATCGAGACTAGCGGGGAGCACAGATACGCAGTATTTT
CDR3: CASSFKSRLAGSTDTQYF

size: NA
D: TRBD2
V: TRBV2
J: TRBJ2-3
DNA: TGTGCCAGCAGACCCTCTAGCGGGTTTACAGATACGCAGTATTTT
CDR3: CASRPSSGFTDTQYF

size: NA
D: TRBD1
V: TRBV5-8
J: TRBJ1-6
DNA: TGTGCCAGCAGCTTCAGGGGACAGGGGTTGGGGTCACCCCTCCACTTT
CDR3: CASSFRGQGLGSPLHF

size: NA
D: NA
V: TRBV4-1
J: TRBJ1-2
DNA: TGCGCCAGCAGCCAAGTAAGGGCGGGAACAGTACCGGGACTCTACACCTTC
CDR3: CASSQVRAGTVPGLYTF

size: NA
D: NA
V: TRBV5-1
J: TRBJ2-1
DNA: TGCGCCAGCAGCAACCGGGACTTAACGGATGAGCAGTTCTTC
CDR3: CASSNRDLTDEQFF

size: NA
D: TRBD1
V: TRBV2
J: TRBJ1-5
DNA: TGTGCCAGCAGTGAAGTAGGGACAGTCCATAGCAATCAGCCCCAGCATTTT
CDR3: CASSEVGTVHSNQPQHF

size: few
D: NA
V: TRBV27
J: TRBJ2-7
DNA: TGTGCCAGCAGTCACGACCCCTCGGGGGAGCAGTACTTC
CDR3: CASSHDPSGEQYF

size: NA
D: NA
V: TRBV21-1
J: TRBJ2-3
DNA: NA
CDR3: CAIRRAWPGMVATGTDTQYF

size: NA
D: TRBD1
V: TRBV5-8
J: TRBJ1-6
DNA: TGTGCCAGCAGCTTGGCCGGAACAGGGGGATCACCCCTCCACTTT
CDR3: CASSLAGTGGSPLHF

size: NA
D: TRBD2
V: TRBV5-6
J: TRBJ2-2
DNA: TGTGCCAGCAGCCTCGGGGGACTAATGGTAACCGGGGAGCTGTTTTTT
CDR3: CASSLGGLMVTGELFF

size: NA
D: NA
V: TRBV27
J: TRBJ1-5
DNA: TGTGCCAGCAGTTTAGCCGGGGGTAATCAGCCCCAGCATTTT
CDR3: CASSLAGGNQPQHF

size: few
D: NA
V: TRBV5-6
J: TRBJ2-1
DNA: TGTGCCAGCAGCTTGGTTGCAGGTAACAATGAGCAGTTCTTC
CDR3: CASSLVAGNNEQFF

size: NA
D: NA
V: TRBV18
J: TRBJ1-4
DNA: TGTGCCAGCTCACCTCGGCGGGGTGCAACTAATGAAAAACTGTTTTTT
CDR3: CASSPRRGATNEKLFF

size: few
D: TRBD2
V: TRBV7-3
J: TRBJ2-2
DNA: TGTGCCAGCAGCCCCCAGGGAGGGTGGGCCGGGGAGCTGTTTTTT
CDR3: CASSPQGGWAGELFF

size: NA
D: NA
V: TRBV19
J: TRBJ1-2
DNA: TGTGCCAGTAGTTTGCGGGCAGGTGGCTACACCTTC
CDR3: CASSLRAGGYTF

size: NA
D: NA
V: TRBV11-2
J: TRBJ2-2
DNA: TGTGCCAGCAGCTTACTCTCCCCCCTACTCACCGGGGAGCTGTTTTTT
CDR3: CASSLLSPLLTGELFF

size: few
D: NA
V: TRBV6-1
J: TRBJ1-1
DNA: TGTGCCAGCAGTGAAGACAGGGATCCTGGCACTGAAGCTTTCTTT
CDR3: CASSEDRDPGTEAFF

size: NA
D: NA
V: TRBV28
J: TRBJ2-7
DNA: TGTGCCAGCAGTTTGGCAGGGCCCGACTCATACGAGCAGTACTTC
CDR3: CASSLAGPDSYEQYF

size: NA
D: NA
V: TRBV6-5
J: TRBJ1-2
DNA: TGTGCCAGTACCCGCCTCGGGGTTTATGGCTACACCTTC
CDR3: CASTRLGVYGYTF

size: NA
D: TRBD1
V: TRBV5-4
J: TRBJ1-2
DNA: TGTGCCAGCAGCTTGGTAAGGGGGCCGGGCTATGGCTACACCTTC
CDR3: CASSLVRGPGYGYTF